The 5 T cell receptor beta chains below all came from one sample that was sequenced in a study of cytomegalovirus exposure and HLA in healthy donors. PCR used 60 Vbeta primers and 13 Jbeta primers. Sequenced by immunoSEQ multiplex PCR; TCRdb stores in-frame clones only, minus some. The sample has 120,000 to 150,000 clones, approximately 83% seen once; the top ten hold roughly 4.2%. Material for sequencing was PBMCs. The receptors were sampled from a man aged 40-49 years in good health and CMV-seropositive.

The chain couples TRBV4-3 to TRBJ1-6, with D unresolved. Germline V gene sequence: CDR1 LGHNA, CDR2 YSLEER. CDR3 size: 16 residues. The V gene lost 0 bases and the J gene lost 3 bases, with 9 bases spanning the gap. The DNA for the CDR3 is TGCGCCAGCAGCCAAGAATGGGCAGGCTATAATTCACCCCTCCACTTT. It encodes CASSQEWAGYNSPLHF.

In DNA form, the CDR3 reads TGCGCCAGCAGCTGGCTAGGGGCTAAGAACACTGAAGCTTTCTTT. Protein sequence: CASSWLGAKNTEAFF. The chain is built from TRBV5-1 and TRBJ1-1; the D gene is possibly TRBD1 (5 bases). Germline V lookup: CDR1 SGHRS, CDR2 YFSETQ. CDR3 length: 15 residues. V gave up 3 bases and J gave up 1 base, with 13 bases separating them.

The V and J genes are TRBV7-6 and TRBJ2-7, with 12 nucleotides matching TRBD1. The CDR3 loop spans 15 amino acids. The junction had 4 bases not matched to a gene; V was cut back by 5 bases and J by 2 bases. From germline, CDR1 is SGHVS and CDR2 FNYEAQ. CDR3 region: CASSMGTGGPYEQYF. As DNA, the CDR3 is TGTGCCAGCAGCATGGGGACAGGGGGCCCCTACGAGCAGTACTTC.

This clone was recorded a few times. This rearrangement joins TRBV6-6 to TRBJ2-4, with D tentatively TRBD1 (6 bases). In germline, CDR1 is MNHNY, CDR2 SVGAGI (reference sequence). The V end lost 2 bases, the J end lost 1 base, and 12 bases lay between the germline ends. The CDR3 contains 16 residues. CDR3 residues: CASSYQQGAAKNIQYF. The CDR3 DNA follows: TGTGCCAGCAGTTACCAACAGGGTGCGGCCAAAAACATTCAGTACTTC.

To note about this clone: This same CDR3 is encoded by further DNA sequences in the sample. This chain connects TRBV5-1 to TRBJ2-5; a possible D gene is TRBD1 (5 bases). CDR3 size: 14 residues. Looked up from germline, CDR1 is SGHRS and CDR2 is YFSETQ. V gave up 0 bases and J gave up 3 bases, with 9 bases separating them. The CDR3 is CASSLVGAEETQYF. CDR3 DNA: TGCGCCAGCAGCTTGGTAGGGGCGGAAGAGACCCAGTACTTC.